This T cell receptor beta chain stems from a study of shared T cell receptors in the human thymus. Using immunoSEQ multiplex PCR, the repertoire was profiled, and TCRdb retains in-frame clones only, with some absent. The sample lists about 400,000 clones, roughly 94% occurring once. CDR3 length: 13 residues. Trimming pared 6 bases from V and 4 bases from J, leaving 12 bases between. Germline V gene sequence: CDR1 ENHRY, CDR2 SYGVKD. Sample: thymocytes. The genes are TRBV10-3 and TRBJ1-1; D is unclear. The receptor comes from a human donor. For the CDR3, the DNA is TGTGCCATCAGCGGACGTCTGGGCACTGAAGCTTTCTTT. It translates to CAISGRLGTEAFF.